This record looks at one TCR beta chain sequence and its context. What it recognizes is unknown. Only in-frame clones appear in the TCRdb table, and some are missing; sequencing was by immunoSEQ multiplex PCR. The sample carries about a million clones, more than 65% recorded once. In germline, CDR1 is LNHDA, CDR2 SQIVND (reference sequence). Trimming took 7 bases from V and 2 from J, leaving 5 bases between them. The CDR3 spans 11 residues. This sample is part of a study of shared clonotypes between healthy human individuals. General observations from the study: Naive subsets, compared against memory subsets, generally had larger estimated richness values. Enrolling few donors narrowed the genetic and exposure-history diversity that was represented.

This receptor was taken from a man between 18 and 29 years old in good health. The sample taken for sequencing was memory CD4+ T cells sorted from blood. Subset of the sample: CD45RA-negative fraction. This rearrangement joins TRBV19 to TRBJ1-1; D remains unclear. CDR3 sequence: CASNHNTEAFF. For the CDR3, the DNA is TGTGCCAGTAACCATAACACTGAAGCTTTCTTT.